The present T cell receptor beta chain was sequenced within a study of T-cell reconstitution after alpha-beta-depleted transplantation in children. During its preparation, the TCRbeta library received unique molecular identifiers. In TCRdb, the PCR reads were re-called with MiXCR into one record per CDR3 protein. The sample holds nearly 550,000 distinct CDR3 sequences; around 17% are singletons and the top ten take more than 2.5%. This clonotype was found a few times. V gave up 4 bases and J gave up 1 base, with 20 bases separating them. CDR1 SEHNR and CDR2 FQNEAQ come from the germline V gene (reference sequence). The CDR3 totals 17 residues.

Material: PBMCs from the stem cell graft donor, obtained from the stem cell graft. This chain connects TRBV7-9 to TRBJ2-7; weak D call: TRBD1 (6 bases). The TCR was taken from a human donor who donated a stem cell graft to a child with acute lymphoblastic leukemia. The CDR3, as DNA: TGTGCCAGCAGCTCAACGAACGATTTCAGGGGTTCCTACGAGCAGTACTTC. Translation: CASSSTNDFRGSYEQYF.